The text below deals with one T cell receptor beta chain. Repertoires were generated with immunoSEQ multiplex PCR, while TCRdb's copy carries only in-frame clones and drops some. This table holds tens of thousands of clones, over 75% found once. The CDR3 spans 16 residues. The germline V gene encodes CDR1 LNHNV and CDR2 YYDKDF (reference sequence). After removal of 4 bases from V and 8 bases from J, the junction contained 9 bases not matched to a gene. These data come from a study of T cell clonotyping in hematopoietic cell transplantation. The time point is: recipient sample about 28 days before transplant, after cytoreduction.

Sample: peripheral blood mononuclear cells, taken before stem cell transplant. The source of this sequence is a man in his sixties with biphenotypic leukemia. Some clones in this sample may be carry-over from other donors' samples. The chain joins TRBV15 to TRBJ2-1; TRBD1 aligns across 12 bases. CDR3 residues: CATSKVTGQGADEQFF. The CDR3 coding sequence is TGTGCCACCAGCAAAGTGACGGGACAGGGGGCGGATGAGCAGTTCTTC.